Below, 25 T cell receptor beta chains from the same sample are listed, as sequenced in a study of blood T cell repertoires in COVID-19. TCRdb's table, derived via immunoSEQ multiplex PCR, lists solely in-frame clones and lacks some. In the table there are 180,000 or so clones, 87% of which are singletons. Material for sequencing was PBMCs or T cells enriched from blood (not recorded which). The receptors were gathered from a human donor with acute COVID-19. The donor label of this sample is uncertain.

The chain uses TRBV7-8 and TRBJ1-5, with unresolved D. The V gene's germline CDR1 is SGHVS and CDR2 FQNEAQ. Trimming removed 5 bases from V and 3 bases from J, with 5 bases in between. The CDR3 is made up of 12 amino acids. The CDR3 loop reads CASSRINQPQHF. The DNA of the CDR3 is TGTGCCAGCAGCCGTATCAATCAGCCCCAGCATTTT.

This chain links TRBV19 with TRBJ1-1; 9 bases map to TRBD1. V dropped 5 bases and J dropped 5; count of bases not matched to a gene: 15. Germline V CDR1 and CDR2: LNHDA, SQIVND (reference sequence). There are 17 residues in the CDR3. This CDR3 is CASSATPGQGVETEAFF. The CDR3 nucleotides are TGTGCCAGTAGTGCTACCCCGGGACAGGGTGTGGAGACTGAAGCTTTCTTT.

V usage is TRBV5-1 and J usage is TRBJ1-1, with D possibly being TRBD1 (6 bases). Germline CDR1 reads SGHRS; CDR2 reads YFSETQ. This CDR3 is 15 amino acids long. V was pared by 0 bases and J by 7 bases, with 16 bases between. DNA of the CDR3: TGCGCCAGCAGCTTGGAACCTGGGACATCCCTTGAAGCTTTCTTT. It translates to CASSLEPGTSLEAFF.

The chain uses TRBV6-5 and TRBJ1-5, with D possibly TRBD1 on 6 matching bases. This CDR3 spans 13 amino acids. The V end was cut by 6 bases, the J end by 4 bases, with 10 bases between. CDR1 and CDR2 (germline): MNHEY, SVGAGI. CDR3 in amino acids: CASRWTANQPQHF. The DNA of the CDR3 is TGTGCCAGCAGGTGGACAGCTAATCAGCCCCAGCATTTT.

The gene calls are TRBV18 and TRBJ1-1; maybe TRBD1 (6 bases). Germline lookup yields CDR1 KGHSH and CDR2 LQKENI. There are 15 residues in the CDR3. V was clipped by 4 bases and J by 1 base, with 13 bases between them. For the CDR3, the DNA is TGTGCCAGCTCACGTCAGGGGAATCAGAACACTGAAGCTTTCTTT. Encoded protein: CASSRQGNQNTEAFF.

J is TRBJ2-5 and V is TRBV5-1; possibly TRBD2 for D (6 bases). Germline V lookup: CDR1 SGHRS, CDR2 YFSETQ. The CDR3 contains 15 residues. Trimming removed 1 base at V and 5 bases at J, with 15 bases between. This chain's CDR3 is CASSLWTSGRETQYF. DNA for the CDR3: TGCGCCAGCAGCTTGTGGACTTCGGGGAGGGAGACCCAGTACTTC.

CDR3: CASGFWGDNYGYTF. The CDR3 DNA reads as TGTGCTAGTGGTTTTTGGGGGGATAACTATGGCTACACCTTC. The chain carries TRBV12-5 and TRBJ1-2; D might be TRBD1 (5 bases). Trimming left V 3 bases short and J 1 base short, with 9 bases between. CDR3 size: 14 residues. Germline V gene sequence: CDR1 LGHNT, CDR2 FRNRAP.

The rearrangement uses TRBV7-9 and TRBJ2-7; D perhaps matches TRBD1 (6 bases). From germline, CDR1 is SEHNR and CDR2 FQNEAQ (reference sequence). The CDR3 extends over 15 amino acids. V lost 1 base and J 5 bases, leaving 15 bases between the germline ends. CDR3 DNA: TGTGCCAGCAGCTTAGTGGGTACAGGGTTCGACGAGCAGTACTTC. Translation gives CASSLVGTGFDEQYF.

This chain connects TRBV11-2 to TRBJ2-7; D is possibly TRBD1 (6 bases). The germline V gene encodes CDR1 SGHAT and CDR2 FQNNGV. This CDR3 contains 12 residues. The germline V and J ends were trimmed by 4 bases and 3 bases, with 7 bases remaining between them. The CDR3 DNA reads TGTGCCAGCAGCTCGGACAGCTACGAGCAGTACTTC. Protein product: CASSSDSYEQYF.

This rearrangement joins TRBV2 to TRBJ2-5; D possibly corresponds to TRBD2 (6 bases). Trimming took 4 bases from V and 4 from J, leaving 13 bases between them. Germline assignment: CDR1 SNHLY and CDR2 FYNNEI. The CDR3 runs to 14 residues. The CDR3 reads CASSAGTGGETQYF. DNA of the CDR3: TGTGCCAGCAGTGCGGGGACTGGAGGAGAGACCCAGTACTTC.

The chain links TRBV5-4 to TRBJ2-1; D might be TRBD2 (5 bases). Germline-derived CDR1 and CDR2 are SGHNT and YYREEE (reference sequence). The ends were cut back, 0 bases at V and 7 bases at J, with 5 bases in the middle. This CDR3 comprises 12 residues. The CDR3 sequence is CASSLGENEQFF. CDR3 DNA: TGTGCCAGCAGCTTGGGGGAGAATGAGCAGTTCTTC.

The chain is built from TRBV7-9 and TRBJ1-1; perhaps TRBD1 as D (5 bases). V lost 5 bases to trimming and J lost 5 bases, with 18 bases between them. CDR3 length: 15 residues. Germline V gene sequence: CDR1 SEHNR, CDR2 FQNEAQ (reference sequence). CDR3 region: CASSPPGLGGTEAFF. DNA for the CDR3: TGTGCCAGCAGCCCCCCGGGACTTGGAGGGACTGAAGCTTTCTTT.

J is TRBJ1-3 and V is TRBV19; 8 bases match TRBD1. Trimming at V came to 7 bases and at J to 4 bases, leaving 6 bases not matched to a gene. Per germline, CDR1 LNHDA and CDR2 SQIVND (reference sequence). This CDR3 comprises 14 residues. The CDR3 nucleotides are TGTGCCAGTACGCCGGGACAGGCAGGAAACACCATATATTTT. Protein: CASTPGQAGNTIYF.

V is TRBV21-1 and J is TRBJ1-4. TRBV21-1 is labeled a pseudogene. CDR3 length equals 14 residues. This chain's CDR3 is CASSQKGRKEKLFF. The CDR3 DNA sequence: TGTGCCAGCAGCCAAAAGGGGAGGAAGGAAAAACTGTTTTTT.

The chain joins TRBV29-1 to TRBJ1-1; D may be TRBD1 (6 bases). Germline lookup yields CDR1 SQVTM and CDR2 ANQGSEA. CDR3 length: 12 amino acids. V lost 4 bases and J lost 4, with 10 bases in between. In DNA, the CDR3 is TGCAGCGTTGCAGGGGAGGGCACTGAAGCTTTCTTT. Amino acids: CSVAGEGTEAFF. Full variable domain (rest looked up from reference TRBV29-1 and TRBJ1-1): SAVISQKPSRDICQRGTSLTIQCQVDSQVTMMFWYRQQPGQSLTLIATANQGSEATYESGFVIDKFPISRPNLTFSTLTVSNMSPEDSSIYLCSVAGEGTEAFFGQGTRLTVV.

V usage is TRBV4-3 and J usage is TRBJ2-5; possible D gene TRBD1, 5 bases. Trimming took 0 bases from V and 7 from J, leaving 12 bases between them. Germline CDR1 is LGHNA and CDR2 is YSLEER. The CDR3 has 14 amino acids. CDR3 coding DNA: TGCGCCAGCAGCCAAGATTTCTCGCAGGGGACCCAGTACTTC. It specifies CASSQDFSQGTQYF.

This rearrangement joins TRBV27 to TRBJ2-2; D may be TRBD1 (6 bases). Germline V gives CDR1 MNHEY, CDR2 SMNVEV (reference sequence). The V gene lost 8 bases and the J gene lost 5 bases, with 12 bases spanning the gap. The CDR3 length is 13 residues. DNA of the CDR3: TGTGCCAGCGGCCGACAGGCGACCGGGGAGCTGTTTTTT. Translation gives CASGRQATGELFF.

CDR3 amino acids: CASSPTAYNSPLHF. Here the CDR3 DNA reads TGCGCCAGCAGTCCGACAGCCTATAATTCACCCCTCCACTTT. The gene calls are TRBV23-1 and TRBJ1-6, with D possibly TRBD1 on 5 matching bases. TRBV23-1 qualifies as an ORF whose function is uncertain. Trimming removed 4 bases from V and 2 bases from J, with 6 bases in between. CDR3 length: 14 amino acids.

A single count supports this clone. The rearrangement uses TRBV11-2 and TRBJ1-1, with 9 bases aligning to TRBD1. The V segment lost 5 bases and the J segment 3 bases; nucleotides outside the gene matches: 10. From germline, CDR1 is SGHAT and CDR2 FQNNGV. The CDR3 is 16 amino acids. The CDR3 DNA is TGTGCCAGCAGCCCCGGTCGGGGACAGGGAGACACTGAAGCTTTCTTT. It is translated as CASSPGRGQGDTEAFF.

This chain's CDR3 is CASRTGNYGYTF. In DNA form, the CDR3 reads TGTGCCAGCAGGACCGGGAACTATGGCTACACCTTC. The chain couples TRBV6-5 to TRBJ1-2, with no clear D. V was shortened by 6 bases and J by 2 bases, with 7 bases between the two germline ends. The length of the CDR3 is 12 residues. CDR1 and CDR2 from the germline V gene are MNHEY and SVGAGI.

This chain uses TRBV11-2 with TRBJ2-1; 11 bases match TRBD2. This CDR3 contains 16 residues. Germline CDR1 SGHAT, CDR2 FQNNGV. The J segment lost 11 bases and the V segment lost 2 bases, leaving 11 bases of the junction unmatched. The CDR3 DNA is TGTGCCAGCAGCTTACCTAGCGGGGGGACACTAGGCAAGCAGTTCTTC. It is translated as CASSLPSGGTLGKQFF.

Here the CDR3 reads CATSPGQGETQYF. The CDR3 DNA sequence: TGTGCCACCAGTCCCGGACAGGGAGAGACCCAGTACTTC. The chain combines TRBV24-1 with TRBJ2-5; 8 nucleotides agree with TRBD1. V lost 6 bases, J lost 4 bases, and 3 bases stayed unmatched. Germline V gene lookup returns CDR1 KGHDR and CDR2 SFDVKD. The CDR3 spans 13 residues.

The chain combines TRBV5-4 with TRBJ1-4; D is perhaps TRBD1 (5 bases). The CDR3 has 14 amino acids. Germline V lookup: CDR1 SGHNT, CDR2 YYREEE (reference sequence). The germline V and J ends were trimmed by 3 bases and 3 bases, with 9 bases remaining between them. In DNA form, the CDR3 reads TGTGCCAGCAGCTCGGACAAGGCTAATGAAAAACTGTTTTTT. Translated, it gives CASSSDKANEKLFF. Combining the CDR3 with reference TRBV5-4 and TRBJ1-4 gives the whole variable domain ETGVTQSPTHLIKTRGQQVTLRCSSQSGHNTVSWYQQALGQGPQFIFQYYREEENGRGNFPPRFSGLQFPNYSSELNVNALELDDSALYLCASSSDKANEKLFFGSGTQLSVL.

V and J are TRBV6-5 and TRBJ2-3; D is possibly TRBD1 (6 bases). Germline V CDR1 and CDR2: MNHEY, SVGAGI. The CDR3 consists of 14 residues. Trimming left V 5 bases short and J 0 bases short, with 9 bases between. CDR3 amino acids: CASSLGQSTDTQYF. The CDR3 bases are TGTGCCAGCAGTCTCGGACAGAGCACAGATACGCAGTATTTT.

The CDR3 nucleotides are TGTGCCAGCAGCTTTGGACAGGGAAGTAGGGCACCCCTCCACTTT. It yields the protein CASSFGQGSRAPLHF. The chain links TRBV7-2 to TRBJ1-6; 8 bases match TRBD1. V dropped 3 bases and J dropped 11; count of bases not matched to a gene: 9. Germline-derived CDR1 and CDR2 are SGHTA and FQGNSA. The CDR3 is made up of 15 amino acids.